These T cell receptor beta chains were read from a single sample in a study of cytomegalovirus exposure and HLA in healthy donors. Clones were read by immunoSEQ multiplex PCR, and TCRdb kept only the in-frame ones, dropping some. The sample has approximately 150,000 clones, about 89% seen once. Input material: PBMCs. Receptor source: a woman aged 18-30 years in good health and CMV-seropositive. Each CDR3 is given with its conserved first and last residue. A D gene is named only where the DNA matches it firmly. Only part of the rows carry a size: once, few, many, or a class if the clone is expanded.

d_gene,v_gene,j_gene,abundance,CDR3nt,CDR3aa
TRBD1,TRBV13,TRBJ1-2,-,TGTGCCAGCAGCTTAAGGGGAGAGGGGGCGCAGGACTATGGCTACACCTTC,CASSLRGEGAQDYGYTF
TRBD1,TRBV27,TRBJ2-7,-,TGTGCCAGCAGGAGGGACAGGGAGCAGTACTTC,CASRRDREQYF
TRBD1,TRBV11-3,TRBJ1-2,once,TGTGCCAGCAGCTTAGCCACAGGGGCTTCTAACTATGGCTACACCTTC,CASSLATGASNYGYTF
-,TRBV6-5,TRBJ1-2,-,TGTGCCAGCAGTTACTCGCGGGGTTTGGGCTACACCTTC,CASSYSRGLGYTF
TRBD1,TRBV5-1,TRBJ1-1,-,TGCGCCACCTCCTCAGGGGGCGAAGCTTTCTTT,CATSSGGEAFF
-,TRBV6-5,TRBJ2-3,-,TGTGCCAGCCGAGTTACTGATCTAGCTTTGGATACGCAGTATTTT,CASRVTDLALDTQYF
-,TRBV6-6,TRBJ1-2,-,-,CASSSSVDYGYTF
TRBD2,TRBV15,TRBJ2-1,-,TGTGCCACCAGCAGAGACTGGGGCGAGCCCGGGGGGAATGAGCAGTTCTTC,CATSRDWGEPGGNEQFF
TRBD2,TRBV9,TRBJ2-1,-,TGTGCCAGCAGCTTCGGGACTAGGGGTGAGCAGTTCTTC,CASSFGTRGEQFF
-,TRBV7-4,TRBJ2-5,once,TGTGCCAGCAGCTTAGTGGGGTGTAGACTAGTCCAAGAGACCCAGTACTTC,CASSLVGCRLVQETQYF
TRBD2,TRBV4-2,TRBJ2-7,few,TGTGCCAGCAGCCAAGGGTTAACTAGCGGAGATATCTACGAGCAGTACTTC,CASSQGLTSGDIYEQYF
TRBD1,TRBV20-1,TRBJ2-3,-,TGCAGTGCTAGGGACAGGGATACGCAGTATTTT,CSARDRDTQYF
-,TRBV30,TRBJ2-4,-,TGTGCCTGGAGTGTAGTTAGCGAAGAAAACATTCAGTACTTC,CAWSVVSEENIQYF
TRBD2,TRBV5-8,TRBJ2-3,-,TGTGCCAGCAGCTTGTTGCTCCTAGCGGACACAGATACGCAGTATTTT,CASSLLLLADTDTQYF
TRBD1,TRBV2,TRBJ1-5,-,TGTGCCAGCAGTGTAGGGGACAGGGGCAATCAGCCCCAGCATTTT,CASSVGDRGNQPQHF
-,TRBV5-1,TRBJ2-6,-,TGCGCCAGCAGCTTGGTACAGGAGTTAGCCAACGTCCTGACTTTC,CASSLVQELANVLTF
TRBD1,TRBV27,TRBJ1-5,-,TGTGCCAGCAGTCCATACGGGACAGGGGCCTTCAATCAGCCCCAGCATTTT,CASSPYGTGAFNQPQHF
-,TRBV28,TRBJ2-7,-,TGTGCCAGCAGTTTACATCTAGAAACCTACGAGCAGTACTTC,CASSLHLETYEQYF
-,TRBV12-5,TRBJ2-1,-,TGTGCTAGTGGTTTGGGTTTAAGCGAGCAGTTCTTC,CASGLGLSEQFF
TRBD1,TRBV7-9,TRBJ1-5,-,TGTGCCAGCAGCTGGGACAGTAATCAGCCCCAGCATTTT,CASSWDSNQPQHF